The rows below give T cell receptor beta chains drawn from one sample of a study of shared clonotypes between healthy human individuals. Sequencing used immunoSEQ multiplex PCR; TCRdb keeps in-frame clones, though not all of them. This sample has some 500,000 clones; 90% to 97% occur once, and the top ten carry about 0.064%. The sample taken for sequencing was naive CD4+ T cells sorted from blood. All receptors derive from a woman in her 30s in good health. Both conserved end residues are part of each CDR3. The D gene is left open where the match is weak. Clone size is shown for a subset of rows, as once, few, many or a class of expanded clone.

>TRBJ1-5|TRBV12-5|NA|TRBD1
CASSRQGANQPQHF
TGTGCTAGTAGCCGACAGGGGGCAAATCAGCCCCAGCATTTT
>TRBJ1-3|TRBV7-8|NA|TRBD1
CASSKDRAGNTIYF
TGTGCCAGCAGCAAGGACAGGGCTGGAAACACCATATATTTT
>TRBJ2-1|TRBV5-1|NA|TRBD2
CASSFLADQVAGVNNEQFF
TGCGCCAGCAGCTTTCTAGCGGACCAAGTGGCGGGAGTGAACAATGAGCAGTTCTTC
>TRBJ2-6|TRBV19|NA|NA
CASRGTGTAGANVLTF
TGTGCCAGTAGGGGGACCGGGACGGCTGGGGCCAACGTCCTGACTTTC
>TRBJ2-3|TRBV11-2|few|NA
CASSLVLADTQYF
TGTGCCAGCAGCTTAGTTTTGGCAGATACGCAGTATTTT
>TRBJ1-2|TRBV19|NA|TRBD1
CASRLGTEVVYGYTF
TGTGCCTCCCGCCTAGGGACAGAGGTTGTCTATGGCTACACCTTC
>TRBJ1-1|TRBV28|NA|NA
CASSLYEGNTEAFF
TGTGCCAGCAGTTTATACGAAGGGAACACTGAAGCTTTCTTT
>TRBJ2-7|TRBV7-6|NA|NA
CASSLRVAGNLGRSYEQYF
TGTGCCAGCAGCTTAAGAGTCGCAGGGAATCTGGGCCGATCCTACGAGCAGTACTTC
>TRBJ1-2|TRBV6-5|NA|NA
CASSYELGYGYTF
TGTGCCAGCAGTTACGAGCTGGGCTATGGCTACACCTTC
>TRBJ1-5|TRBV10-2|NA|NA
CASSEVPQPQHF
TGCGCCAGCAGTGAGGTCCCGCAGCCCCAGCATTTT
>TRBJ2-7|TRBV2|NA|NA
CATTRSQHYEQYF
TGTGCCACAACCCGCAGTCAACACTACGAGCAGTACTTC
>TRBJ2-1|TRBV27|NA|NA
CASRLAGGSGYNEQFF
TGTGCCAGCAGACTCGCCGGGGGTAGCGGATACAATGAGCAGTTCTTC
>TRBJ1-1|TRBV28|once|TRBD1
CASSLGGQGISEAFF
TGTGCCAGCAGTCTGGGGGGACAGGGTATTTCTGAAGCTTTCTTT
>TRBJ2-7|TRBV7-9|NA|TRBD1
CASSSYRGLAYEQYF
TGTGCCAGCAGCTCCTACAGGGGGCTCGCCTACGAGCAGTACTTC
>TRBJ1-2|TRBV14|NA|NA
CASSHTGSTNYGYTF
TGTGCCAGCAGCCATACAGGATCGACTAACTATGGCTACACCTTC
>TRBJ1-1|TRBV6-1|NA|NA
CASSPAWGDTEAFF
TGTGCCAGCAGCCCCGCCTGGGGTGACACTGAAGCTTTCTTT
>TRBJ2-7|TRBV6-6|NA|NA
CASSPRPYEQYF
TGTGCCAGCAGTCCACGACCCTACGAGCAGTACTTC
>TRBJ2-1|TRBV19|NA|NA
CARRGSSYNEQFF
TGTGCCAGAAGGGGAAGCTCCTACAATGAGCAGTTCTTC
>TRBJ2-6|TRBV9|NA|NA
CASSPSGGANVLTF
TGTGCCAGCAGCCCCTCGGGTGGGGCCAACGTCCTGACTTTC
>TRBJ1-2|TRBV30|NA|TRBD1
CAWSGDRGGGYTF
TGTGCCTGGAGCGGGGACAGGGGGGGTGGCTACACCTTC
>TRBJ2-2|TRBV30|few|NA
CACRSTGELFF
TGTGCCTGTCGGTCCACCGGGGAGCTGTTTTTT
>TRBJ1-1|TRBV7-9|once|NA
CASREIRGVNTEAFF
TGTGCCAGCCGAGAAATAAGGGGAGTGAACACTGAAGCTTTCTTT
>TRBJ2-2|TRBV11-2|NA|NA
CASSLDSRVPGELFF
TGTGCCAGCAGCTTAGATTCCCGGGTACCCGGGGAGCTGTTTTTT
>TRBJ1-2|TRBV23-1|NA|NA
CASSPARHFGGYTF
TGCGCCAGCAGTCCCGCCAGGCACTTCGGCGGCTACACCTTC
>TRBJ2-1|TRBV19|NA|NA
CASSGGWGSYNEQFF
TGTGCCAGTAGTGGGGGATGGGGTTCCTACAATGAGCAGTTCTTC
>TRBJ2-1|TRBV5-1|NA|TRBD2
CASSGKSAGGLSVEQFF
TGCGCCAGCAGTGGAAAATCAGCGGGAGGACTGTCCGTTGAGCAGTTCTTC
>TRBJ1-3|TRBV6-6|NA|NA
CASSYSNDLGNTIYF
TGTGCCAGCAGTTACTCGAACGATCTTGGAAACACCATATATTTT
>TRBJ2-7|TRBV5-1|NA|NA
CASSLDPGPYEQYF
TGCGCCAGCAGCTTGGATCCAGGGCCGTACGAGCAGTACTTC
>TRBJ2-7|TRBV6-1|NA|NA
CASSVAALSEQYF
TGTGCCAGCAGTGTGGCAGCTCTGTCCGAGCAGTACTTC
>TRBJ1-5|TRBV30|NA|NA
CAWSVRGDQPQHF
TGTGCCTGGAGTGTACGGGGTGATCAGCCCCAGCATTTT
>TRBJ1-1|TRBV2|NA|NA
CASTRLSLNTEAFF
TGTGCCAGCACCCGGCTGTCCTTGAACACTGAAGCTTTCTTT
>TRBJ1-5|TRBV9|NA|TRBD1
CASSEGAGGNQPQHF
TGTGCCAGCAGCGAGGGGGCAGGGGGAAATCAGCCCCAGCATTTT
>TRBJ2-7|TRBV7-9|NA|TRBD1
CASSPGQPREQYF
TGTGCCAGCAGCCCGGGACAGCCAAGGGAGCAGTACTTC
>TRBJ2-1|TRBV18|NA|TRBD2
CASSPPNPASGRSYNEQFF
TGTGCCAGCTCACCACCCAACCCGGCTAGCGGGAGGTCCTACAATGAGCAGTTCTTC
>TRBJ2-7|TRBV11-2|NA|NA
CASELGFRGPSPYEQYF
TGTGCCAGTGAACTCGGTTTTCGGGGACCTTCCCCCTACGAGCAGTACTTC
>TRBJ2-7|TRBV5-1|NA|NA
CASSLIPGSYEQYF
TGCGCCAGCAGCTTGATACCTGGATCCTACGAGCAGTACTTC
>TRBJ2-5|TRBV5-1|NA|NA
CASSLLAEQETQYF
TGCGCCAGCAGCTTGCTAGCAGAGCAAGAGACCCAGTACTTC
>TRBJ2-2|TRBV18|NA|NA
CASSPPWTANTGELFF
TGTGCCAGCTCACCACCCTGGACAGCGAACACCGGGGAGCTGTTTTTT
>TRBJ1-5|TRBV7-9|NA|NA
CASSRSGGRIQPQHF
TGTGCCAGCAGCCGGTCGGGAGGACGGATTCAGCCCCAGCATTTT
>TRBJ1-4|TRBV7-9|NA|NA
CASSGDRWYEKLFF
TGTGCCAGCAGCGGAGATAGATGGTATGAAAAACTGTTTTTT
>TRBJ2-1|TRBV28|NA|TRBD2
CASSLGLASAEQFF
TGTGCCAGCAGTCTGGGACTAGCATCGGCTGAGCAGTTCTTC
>TRBJ2-3|TRBV5-4|NA|NA
CASSSGGESTDTQYF
TGTGCCAGCAGCTCGGGTGGCGAAAGCACAGATACGCAGTATTTT
>TRBJ2-3|TRBV10-3|NA|TRBD2
CAISESKLAGADTQYF
TGTGCCATCAGTGAGTCGAAACTAGCGGGAGCAGATACGCAGTATTTT
>TRBJ1-1|TRBV28|NA|NA
CASSWLRDTEAFF
TGTGCCAGCAGTTGGCTCAGGGACACTGAAGCTTTCTTT
>TRBJ2-3|TRBV7-9|NA|TRBD2
CASSPAGTSDTQYF
TGTGCCAGCAGCCCAGCGGGAACTTCTGATACGCAGTATTTT
>TRBJ2-7|TRBV28|NA|TRBD2
CASRGLAVAYEQYF
TGTGCCAGCCGTGGACTAGCGGTCGCCTACGAGCAGTACTTC
>TRBJ2-7|TRBV11-2|NA|NA
CASSTRAGLTLEQYF
TGTGCCAGCAGCACCCGGGCCGGACTTACTCTCGAGCAGTACTTC
>TRBJ2-1|TRBV18|NA|TRBD2
CASSPPGGGPREQFF
TGTGCCAGCTCACCACCCGGGGGAGGGCCGAGAGAGCAGTTCTTC
>TRBJ1-2|TRBV5-1|NA|TRBD1
CASSTQGAGYTF
TGCGCCAGCAGCACACAGGGGGCTGGCTACACCTTC
>TRBJ2-1|TRBV2|NA|NA
CASRERESSYNEQFF
TGTGCCAGCAGAGAACGGGAAAGCTCCTACAATGAGCAGTTCTTC
>TRBJ2-7|TRBV4-2|NA|NA
CASSRGRGRYEQYF
TGTGCCAGCAGCCGAGGAAGGGGACGATACGAGCAGTACTTC
>TRBJ2-7|TRBV4-1|NA|TRBD2
CASSSHPSGRTYEQYF
TGCGCCAGCAGCTCCCACCCTAGCGGGAGGACCTACGAGCAGTACTTC
>TRBJ2-1|TRBV2|NA|TRBD2
CASSEEAGWLAGNNEQFF
TGTGCCAGCAGTGAAGAAGCGGGGTGGCTAGCGGGAAACAATGAGCAGTTCTTC